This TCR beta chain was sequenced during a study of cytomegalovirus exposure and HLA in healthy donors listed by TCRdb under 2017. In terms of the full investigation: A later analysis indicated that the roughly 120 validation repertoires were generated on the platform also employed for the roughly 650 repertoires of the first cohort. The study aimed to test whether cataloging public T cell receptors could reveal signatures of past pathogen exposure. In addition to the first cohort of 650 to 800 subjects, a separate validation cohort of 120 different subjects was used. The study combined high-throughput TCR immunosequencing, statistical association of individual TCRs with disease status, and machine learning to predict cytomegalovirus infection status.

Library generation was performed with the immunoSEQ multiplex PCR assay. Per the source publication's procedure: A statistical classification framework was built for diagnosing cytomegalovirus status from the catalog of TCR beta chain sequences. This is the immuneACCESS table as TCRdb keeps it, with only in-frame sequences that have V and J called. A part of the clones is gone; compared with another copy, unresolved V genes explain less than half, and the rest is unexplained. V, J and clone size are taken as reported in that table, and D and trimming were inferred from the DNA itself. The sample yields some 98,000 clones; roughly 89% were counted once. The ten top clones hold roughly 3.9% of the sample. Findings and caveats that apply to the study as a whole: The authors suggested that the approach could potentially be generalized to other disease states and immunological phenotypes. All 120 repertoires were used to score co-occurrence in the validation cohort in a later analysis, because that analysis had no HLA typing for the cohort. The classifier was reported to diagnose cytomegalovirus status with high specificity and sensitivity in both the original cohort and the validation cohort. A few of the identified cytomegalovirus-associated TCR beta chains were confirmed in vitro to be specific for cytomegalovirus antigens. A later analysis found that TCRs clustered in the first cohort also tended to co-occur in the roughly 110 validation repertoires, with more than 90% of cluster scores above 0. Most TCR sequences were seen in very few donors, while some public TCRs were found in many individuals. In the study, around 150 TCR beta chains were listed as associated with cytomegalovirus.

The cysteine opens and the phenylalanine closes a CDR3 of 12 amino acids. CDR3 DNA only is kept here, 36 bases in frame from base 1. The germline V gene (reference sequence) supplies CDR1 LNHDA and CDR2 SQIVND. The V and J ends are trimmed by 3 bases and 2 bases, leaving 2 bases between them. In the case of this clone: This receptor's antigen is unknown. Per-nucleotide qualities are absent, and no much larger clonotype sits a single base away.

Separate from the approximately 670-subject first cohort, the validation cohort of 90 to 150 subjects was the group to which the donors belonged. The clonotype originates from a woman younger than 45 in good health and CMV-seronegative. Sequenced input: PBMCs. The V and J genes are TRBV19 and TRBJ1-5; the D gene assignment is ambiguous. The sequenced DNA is TGTGCCAGTAGTATCGGCAATCAGCCCCAGCATTTT. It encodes CASSIGNQPQHF.